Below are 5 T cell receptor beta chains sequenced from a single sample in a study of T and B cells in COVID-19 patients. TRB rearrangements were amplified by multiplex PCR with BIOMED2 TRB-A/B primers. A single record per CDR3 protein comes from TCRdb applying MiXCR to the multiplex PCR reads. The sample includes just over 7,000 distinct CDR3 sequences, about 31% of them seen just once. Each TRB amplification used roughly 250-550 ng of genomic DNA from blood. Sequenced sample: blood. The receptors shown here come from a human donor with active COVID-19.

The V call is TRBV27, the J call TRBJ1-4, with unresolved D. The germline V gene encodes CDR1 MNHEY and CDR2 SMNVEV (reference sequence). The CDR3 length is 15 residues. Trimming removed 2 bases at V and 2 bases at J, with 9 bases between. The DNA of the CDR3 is TGTGCCAGCAGTTTAGAAATTGGGACTAATGAAAAACTGTTTTTT. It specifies CASSLEIGTNEKLFF.

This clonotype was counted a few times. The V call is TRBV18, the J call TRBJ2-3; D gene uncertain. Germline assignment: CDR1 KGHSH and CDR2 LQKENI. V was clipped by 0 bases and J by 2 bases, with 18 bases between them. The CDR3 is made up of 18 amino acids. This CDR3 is CASSPPGALVRNTDTQYF. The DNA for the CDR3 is TGTGCCAGCTCACCACCTGGTGCTCTTGTCAGAAACACAGATACGCAGTATTTT.

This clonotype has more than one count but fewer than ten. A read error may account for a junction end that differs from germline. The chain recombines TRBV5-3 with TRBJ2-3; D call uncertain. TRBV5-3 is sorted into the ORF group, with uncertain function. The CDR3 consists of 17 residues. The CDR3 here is CASSLERRLGSTDTQYF. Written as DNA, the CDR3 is TGCGCCAGCAGCTTGGAACGACGTCTTGGGAGCACAGATACGCAGTATTTT.

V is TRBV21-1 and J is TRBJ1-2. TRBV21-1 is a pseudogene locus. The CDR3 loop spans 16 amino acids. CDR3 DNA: TGTGCCAGCAGCCCTTCGGGGGGGCCCAATGCCTATGGCTACACCTTC. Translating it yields CASSPSGGPNAYGYTF.

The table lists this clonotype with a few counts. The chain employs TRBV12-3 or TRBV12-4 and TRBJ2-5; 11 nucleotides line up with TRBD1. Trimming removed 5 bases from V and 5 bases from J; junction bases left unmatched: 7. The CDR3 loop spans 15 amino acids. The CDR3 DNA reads TGTGCCAGCAGTATGGACAGGGGGCTCGAGGAGACCCAGTACTTC. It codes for CASSMDRGLEETQYF.